Below, 20 T cell receptor beta chains from the same sample are listed, as sequenced in a study of OX40 agonist ivuxolimab in advanced cancers. Preparation of the library involved the immunoSEQ multiplex PCR assay. TCRdb retrieved this table from immuneACCESS and kept in-frame rearrangements only. Not all clones are present; in checked studies, unresolved V genes account for under half, and no reason is known for the remainder. Present in this sample are around 83,000 clones, about 81% of which were seen just once. The top ten clonotypes cover under 8% of the sample. Here the sequenced sample was CD4+ or CD8+ T cells sorted from blood, taken in a trial of the OX40 agonist ivuxolimab. These receptors came from an adult with an advanced solid tumor such as melanoma, head and neck, liver or kidney cancer.

V is TRBV5-1 and J is TRBJ2-1; TRBD1 matches 8 bases. Germline assignment: CDR1 SGHRS and CDR2 YFSETQ. The CDR3 is 15 residues long. J was trimmed by 4 bases and V by 7 bases; bases with no gene match: 10. The CDR3 region is CASGPGQGIYNEQFF. CDR3 in DNA: TGCGCCAGCGGGCCAGGACAGGGTATTTACAATGAGCAGTTCTTC.

This chain joins TRBV27 and TRBJ2-7; the match to TRBD1 covers 12 bases. CDR1 is MNHEY and CDR2 is SMNVEV in the germline V gene (reference sequence). With 8 bases clipped from V and 6 bases from J, the junction kept 14 bases outside the gene matches. This CDR3 region has 16 residues. The CDR3 coding sequence is TGTGCCAGCCGTTCCATTACCGGGACAGGGGGCGCCGAGCAGTACTTC. As protein: CASRSITGTGGAEQYF.

The chain uses TRBV9 and TRBJ2-3; D is perhaps TRBD1 or TRBD2 (6 bases each). The V and J ends lost 0 bases and 1 base respectively, with 9 bases between them. This CDR3 spans 15 amino acids. Germline V gives CDR1 SGDLS, CDR2 YYNGEE. The CDR3 is CASSVERGGTDTQYF. The CDR3 nucleotides read TGTGCCAGCAGCGTAGAAAGGGGGGGCACAGATACGCAGTATTTT.

V gene TRBV11-2 combines with J gene TRBJ2-7; D gene uncertain. Germline V lookup: CDR1 SGHAT, CDR2 FQNNGV. The CDR3 length is 12 residues. V was shortened by 5 bases and J by 4 bases, with 9 bases between the two germline ends. CDR3 bases: TGTGCCAGCAGCCTACAGAAATACGAGCAGTACTTC. It encodes CASSLQKYEQYF.

V usage is TRBV13 and J usage is TRBJ1-3, with D unclear. Germline V gene sequence: CDR1 PRHDT, CDR2 FYEKMQ (reference sequence). This CDR3 region has 15 residues. The V end lost 2 bases, the J end lost 4 bases, and 12 bases lay between the germline ends. In nucleotides, the CDR3 is TGTGCCAGCAGCTTAAGTCAAGGTATGGGAAACACCATATATTTT. Its translation: CASSLSQGMGNTIYF.

This chain links TRBV18 with TRBJ2-3; D possibly corresponds to TRBD2 (6 bases). The germline gives CDR1 KGHSH, CDR2 LQKENI. The CDR3 has 16 residues. The ends were cut back, 3 bases at V and 4 bases at J, with 17 bases in the middle. The CDR3 sequence: CASSPRLVDAADTQYF. Here the CDR3 DNA reads TGTGCCAGCTCACCCCGACTAGTTGATGCTGCAGATACGCAGTATTTT.

The DNA of the CDR3 is TGTGCCAGCAGCTCCTACCCTAGCGGGAGTAGGAATGAGCAGTTCTTC. Translating gives CASSSYPSGSRNEQFF. The chain has TRBV7-3 and TRBJ2-1; 10 bases agree with TRBD2. The CDR3 is made up of 16 amino acids. Germline V lookup: CDR1 SGHTA, CDR2 FQGTGA. Trimming took 4 bases from V and 7 from J; bases not matched to a gene: 10.

The chain joins TRBV5-1 to TRBJ1-2, with a weak D call TRBD1 (5 bases). The ends were cut back, 2 bases at V and 7 bases at J, with 21 bases in the middle. Germline V gene data show CDR1 as SGHRS and CDR2 as YFSETQ. The CDR3 spans 16 residues. CDR3 region: CASSLSPSQEDFGYTF. The CDR3 region has the DNA TGCGCCAGCAGCTTATCCCCGTCACAGGAAGATTTTGGCTACACCTTC.

This clone was seen only once. The V gene is TRBV27, the J gene TRBJ1-4; the D gene is possibly TRBD1 (5 bases). V shed 6 bases and J shed 1 base, with 12 bases lying between them. Looked up from germline, CDR1 is MNHEY and CDR2 is SMNVEV (reference sequence). There are 15 residues in the CDR3. The chain's CDR3 is CASSPYRKTNEKLFF. The CDR3 nucleotides are TGTGCCAGCAGCCCCTACAGGAAAACTAATGAAAAACTGTTTTTT.

Concerning this clone itself: Sequence at one end of the junction differs from germline and may be a read error. V gene TRBV7-7 combines with J gene TRBJ2-7; 10 bases map to TRBD1. Per germline, CDR1 SSHAT and CDR2 FNYEAQ (reference sequence). The CDR3 has 16 residues. CDR3 DNA sequence: TGTGCTAGCAGCTTAGCGCCTGACAGGGGGCGAAACGAGCAGTACTTC. Its protein product is CASSLAPDRGRNEQYF.

The rearrangement uses TRBV30 and TRBJ1-5; weak D call: TRBD1 (6 bases). The V and J ends lost 5 bases and 4 bases respectively, with 12 bases between them. The CDR3 covers 13 residues. Germline values: CDR1 GTSNPN, CDR2 SVGIG (reference sequence). Written as DNA, the CDR3 is TGTGCCTGGCAGGGGAACCCTAATCAGCCCCAGCATTTT. As protein: CAWQGNPNQPQHF.

This clone has ten or more counts. This rearrangement joins TRBV5-1 to TRBJ2-7, with TRBD1 matching over 8 bases. Germline CDR1 reads SGHRS; CDR2 reads YFSETQ. The CDR3 spans 13 residues. V shed 4 bases, J shed 5 bases, and the junction held 5 bases outside the gene matches. CDR3 residues: CASSGGQGHEQYF. The CDR3 region has the DNA TGCGCCAGCAGCGGTGGACAGGGCCACGAGCAGTACTTC.

This clone has only one observation. The chain uses TRBV5-1 and TRBJ2-7; 9 bases map to TRBD2. V was clipped by 6 bases and J by 3 bases; unmatched bases: 4. The CDR3 consists of 13 residues. Germline CDR1 reads SGHRS; CDR2 reads YFSETQ. In DNA form, the CDR3 reads TGCGCCAGCACCCCAGCGGGAGGCTACGAGCAGTACTTC. Translation gives CASTPAGGYEQYF.

This clone appeared a few times. The rearrangement links TRBV30 to TRBJ1-2, with no clear D. Trimming cost V 0 bases and J 8 bases, with 13 bases left between them. Germline V gene sequence: CDR1 GTSNPN, CDR2 SVGIG (reference sequence). The CDR3 contains 13 residues. The CDR3 protein is CAWSVQRFGGYTF. CDR3 coding DNA: TGTGCCTGGAGTGTACAACGATTCGGGGGCTACACCTTC.

This clone was counted once. This rearrangement joins TRBV18 to TRBJ1-5; possibly TRBD1 for D (5 bases). V shed 2 bases and J shed 6 bases, with 11 bases lying between them. The germline gives CDR1 KGHSH, CDR2 LQKENI. This CDR3 comprises 14 residues. In DNA form, the CDR3 reads TGTGCCAGCTCACCAGGGGGTATTAGTCAGCCCCAGCATTTT. Protein sequence: CASSPGGISQPQHF.

The chain combines TRBV30 with TRBJ2-7; 7 positions match TRBD1. From germline, CDR1 is GTSNPN and CDR2 SVGIG (reference sequence). The CDR3 runs to 13 residues. V was clipped by 0 bases and J by 2 bases; unmatched bases: 1. The CDR3 nucleotides are TGTGCCTGGAGTGTAGGGGGCCCCTACGAGCAGTACTTC. It yields the protein CAWSVGGPYEQYF.

The chain carries TRBV20-1 and TRBJ1-1; no clear D. Germline CDR1 reads DFQATT; CDR2 reads SNEGSKA (reference sequence). The CDR3 runs to 11 residues. The V and J ends lost 2 bases and 2 bases respectively, with 3 bases between them. CDR3 coding DNA: TGCAGTGCTAGACTCAACACTGAAGCTTTCTTT. This sequence encodes CSARLNTEAFF.

The rearrangement links TRBV2 to TRBJ2-1; 7 nucleotides match TRBD2. The CDR3 totals 15 residues. The germline gives CDR1 SNHLY, CDR2 FYNNEI. Trimming took 4 bases from V and 4 from J; bases not matched to a gene: 7. CDR3 region: CASSGQAGRYNEQFF. In DNA form, the CDR3 reads TGTGCCAGCAGTGGCCAAGCGGGAAGATACAATGAGCAGTTCTTC.

This sequence joins TRBV5-5 and TRBJ1-2; D is perhaps TRBD1 (5 bases). This CDR3 region has 16 residues. CDR1 is SGHKS, CDR2 YYEKEE, per germline (reference sequence). V lost 0 bases and J 4 bases, leaving 16 bases between the germline ends. The chain's CDR3 is CASSLGHLERGYGYTF. CDR3 bases: TGTGCCAGCAGCTTGGGACACCTGGAAAGGGGCTATGGCTACACCTTC.

The chain employs TRBV5-1 and TRBJ1-2; tentative D call: TRBD1 (5 bases). This CDR3 has 15 residues. CDR1 and CDR2 from the germline V gene are SGHRS and YFSETQ. The V end was cut by 1 base, the J end by 7 bases, with 17 bases between. DNA for the CDR3: TGCGCCAGCAGCTTGACTTTAGGGGCCCGCAGTGGCTACACCTTC. It specifies CASSLTLGARSGYTF.